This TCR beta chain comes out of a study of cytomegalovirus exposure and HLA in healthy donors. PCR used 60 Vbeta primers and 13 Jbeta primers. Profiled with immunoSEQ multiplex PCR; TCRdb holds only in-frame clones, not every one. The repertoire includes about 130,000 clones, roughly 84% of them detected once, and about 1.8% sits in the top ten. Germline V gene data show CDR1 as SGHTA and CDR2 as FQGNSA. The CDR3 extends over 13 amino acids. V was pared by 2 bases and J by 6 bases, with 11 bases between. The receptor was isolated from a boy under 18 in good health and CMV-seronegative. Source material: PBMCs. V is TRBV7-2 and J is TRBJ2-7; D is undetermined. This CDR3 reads CASSLTEDREQYF. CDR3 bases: TGTGCCAGCAGCTTAACAGAAGATCGCGAGCAGTACTTC.